Following are 6 T cell receptor beta chains from one sample sequenced in a study of blood T cell repertoires in COVID-19. The repertoire was sequenced with immunoSEQ multiplex PCR; TCRdb's copy has only in-frame clones and lacks some. The sample records approximately 300,000 clones, around 92% being singletons. Sequencing used peripheral blood. These receptors came from a man aged 18 to 29 who had recovered from COVID-19.

V and J are TRBV30 and TRBJ1-2; the D is unclear. The CDR3 sequence is 11 residues long. V shed 0 bases and J shed 8 bases, with 7 bases lying between them. The germline V gene has CDR1 GTSNPN and CDR2 SVGIG (reference sequence). CDR3 region: CAWSVGGGYTF. DNA of the CDR3: TGTGCCTGGAGTGTAGGAGGGGGCTACACCTTC. The full variable domain, rest sourced from reference TRBV30 and TRBJ1-2, is SQTIHQWPATLVQPVGSPLSLECTVEGTSNPNLYWYRQAAGRGLQLLFYSVGIGQISSEVPQNLSASRPQDRQFILSSKKLLLSDSGFYLCAWSVGGGYTFGSGTRLTVV.

The chain is built from TRBV6-2 or TRBV6-3 and TRBJ2-7, with 11 bases matching TRBD2. The J segment lost 0 bases and the V segment lost 3 bases, leaving 4 bases of the junction unmatched. The CDR3 runs 16 residues. Germline CDR1 is MNHEY and CDR2 is SVGEGT. CDR3 amino acids: CASSYSGLAGSYEQYF. For the CDR3, the DNA is TGTGCCAGCAGTTATTCTGGACTAGCGGGCTCCTACGAGCAGTACTTC.

The chain is built from TRBV19 and TRBJ2-5, with TRBD2 matching 12 bases. The CDR3 length is 15 residues. With 3 bases clipped from V and 2 bases from J, the junction kept 1 base outside the gene matches. Germline V gives CDR1 LNHDA, CDR2 SQIVND (reference sequence). CDR3 bases: TGTGCCAGTAGTATTCTAGCGGGGGGGCAAGAGACCCAGTACTTC. Translating gives CASSILAGGQETQYF.

This chain links TRBV27 with TRBJ1-2, with D possibly TRBD1 on 5 matching bases. This CDR3 spans 16 amino acids. Germline CDR1 reads MNHEY; CDR2 reads SMNVEV (reference sequence). The V end lost 0 bases, the J end lost 0 bases, and 11 bases lay between the germline ends. The CDR3 region has the DNA TGTGCCAGCAGTTTATCGAGAACAGGAGCTAACTATGGCTACACCTTC. Its translation: CASSLSRTGANYGYTF.

This clone was recorded once. The J gene is TRBJ1-1, the V gene TRBV4-2, with a weak D call TRBD1 (5 bases). The length of the CDR3 is 15 residues. In germline, CDR1 is LGHNA, CDR2 YNFKEQ. Trimming pared 0 bases from V and 2 bases from J, leaving 10 bases between. The CDR3 DNA sequence: TGTGCCAGCAGCCAAGAAGGGGCTTCTAACACTGAAGCTTTCTTT. Amino acid sequence: CASSQEGASNTEAFF.

The chain joins TRBV2 to TRBJ1-4; 7 nucleotides line up with TRBD1. The CDR3 is 13 residues long. The V gene end was trimmed by 8 bases and the J gene end by 8 bases; junction bases not matched to a gene: 8. The germline V gene encodes CDR1 SNHLY and CDR2 FYNNEI. For the CDR3, the DNA is TGTGCCAGCGGGCCGGGACAGATCGAAAAACTGTTTTTT. Encoded protein: CASGPGQIEKLFF.